Each of the 8 T cell receptor beta chains below was sequenced from the same sample in a study of monozygotic twins with inflammatory bowel disease (dated by TCRdb to between 2017 and 2020). Library preparation employed 5' RACE. TCRdb records Illumina HiSeq 2500 as the sequencer. Reprocessed by TCRdb, the reads give a single entry per CDR3 protein sequence, without DNA. The table for this sample lists more than 350,000 distinct CDR3 sequences. The ten largest account for more than 2% of the sample. The sample was blood. The receptors stem from a human donor with ulcerative colitis or Crohn's disease, or a healthy co-twin of an affected twin (not recorded which).

J is TRBJ2-4 and V is TRBV19. Germline lookup yields CDR1 LNHDA and CDR2 SQIVND (reference sequence). There are 13 residues in the CDR3. CDR3 in amino acids: CASVDGAKNIQYF.

The chain employs TRBV19 and TRBJ2-6; TCRdb reports TRBD2, a call that lacks DNA to check it against. The length of the CDR3 is 15 residues. Germline assignment: CDR1 LNHDA and CDR2 SQIVND (reference sequence). This CDR3 reads CASSAGSSGANVLTF.

The gene calls are TRBV5-1 and TRBJ2-7; TCRdb reports TRBD2, a call that lacks DNA to check it against. The germline V gene has CDR1 SGHRS and CDR2 YFSETQ. This CDR3 has 16 amino acids. CDR3 protein: CASSSNPPTVGSEQYF.

The chain uses TRBV5-1 and TRBJ2-7; TCRdb gives TRBD1 as the D gene, but with no DNA this cannot be confirmed. There are 14 residues in the CDR3. The germline V gene has CDR1 SGHRS and CDR2 YFSETQ. The CDR3 is CASSLTGGYYEQYF.

CDR3 loop: CASSLNPYTYYNEQFF. The genes are TRBV7-3 and TRBJ2-1. CDR1 is SGHTA, CDR2 FQGTGA, per germline. CDR3 length: 16 amino acids.

The rearrangement uses TRBV6-2 or TRBV6-3 and TRBJ2-7; TCRdb calls TRBD1, which cannot be checked without DNA. The CDR3 runs 13 residues. Germline V lookup: CDR1 MNHEY, CDR2 SVGEGT. This CDR3 reads CASRVDRTYEQYF.

V is TRBV12-3 or TRBV12-4 and J is TRBJ1-6; the TCRdb call, TRBD1, lacks DNA for checking. The CDR3 has 13 residues. The CDR3 here is CASSWAGGTPLHF.

The genes are TRBV4-1 and TRBJ2-5; without DNA, the TCRdb call of TRBD2 cannot be checked. The CDR3 is 21 residues long. Germline assignment: CDR1 MGHRA and CDR2 YSYEKL. CDR3 in amino acids: CASSQVYGSSASGGRRETQYF.